Listed below are T cell receptor beta chains from one sample, sequenced in a study of blood T cell repertoires in COVID-19. Method: immunoSEQ multiplex PCR; TCRdb's copy keeps in-frame clones and lacks some. Of around 100,000 clones listed, 90% are singletons. The sequenced sample was peripheral blood. These receptor sequences come from a man aged 50 to 60 with acute or convalescent COVID-19. The CDR3 runs from the conserved cysteine through the conserved F or W. A D gene is named only where the DNA matches it firmly. Clone size is shown for a subset of rows, as once, few, many or a class of expanded clone.

j_gene | abundance | v_gene | d_gene | CDR3nt | CDR3aa
TRBJ2-7 | NA | TRBV5-1 | TRBD1 | TGCGCCAGCAGGTCAACGACAGGGGGCAAATACGAGCAGTACTTC | CASRSTTGGKYEQYF
TRBJ2-1 | NA | TRBV19 | NA | TGTGCCAGTAGTCCGTGGGGGGATCGGAATGAGCAGTTCTTC | CASSPWGDRNEQFF
TRBJ2-3 | once | TRBV5-6 | TRBD1 | TGTGCCAGCAGCGCACAGGGGGTGGGCACAGATACGCAGTATTTT | CASSAQGVGTDTQYF
TRBJ2-1 | NA | TRBV5-4 | TRBD2 | TGTGCCAGCAGCTTGCCCAGCGGGAGGGCTAATGAGCAGTTCTTC | CASSLPSGRANEQFF
TRBJ2-2 | NA | TRBV10-3 | TRBD2 | TGTGCAGCAAGGGAGGGGAACACCGGGGAGCTGTTTTTT | CAAREGNTGELFF
TRBJ1-3 | once | TRBV6-5 | TRBD1 | TGTGCCGTTACCCGGGACAGGGATTTTGGAAACACCATATATTTT | CAVTRDRDFGNTIYF
TRBJ2-2 | NA | TRBV5-1 | NA | TGCGCCAGCAGCTCGTCACCTAGCGAGGCCGGGGAGCTGTTTTTT | CASSSSPSEAGELFF
TRBJ1-5 | NA | TRBV30 | TRBD1 | TGTGCCTGGAGTCCCTCGACAGGGGGCTATCAGCCCCAGCATTTT | CAWSPSTGGYQPQHF
TRBJ1-1 | NA | TRBV6-5 | TRBD1 | TGTGCCAGCAGCCGGACAGGGACCCTGACTGAAGCTTTCTTT | CASSRTGTLTEAFF
TRBJ2-7 | NA | TRBV19 | TRBD2 | TGTGCCAGTAGTATCGGGCTAGCGGGAGGCCCCTACGAGCAGTACTTC | CASSIGLAGGPYEQYF